This T cell receptor (beta chain) originates from a study of shared T cell receptors in the human thymus. The CDR3 extends over 19 amino acids. The V segment lost 5 bases and the J segment 2 bases; nucleotides outside the gene matches: 21. Germline lookup yields CDR1 SGHVS and CDR2 FNYEAQ. The assay was immunoSEQ multiplex PCR, and TCRdb's table has in-frame clones only and misses some. The table shows approximately 660,000 clones, with roughly 90% occurring only once. In addition, the sample was reused for a study of human thymus T cells.

The TCR originated in a boy under two years old with a congenital heart defect. This chain connects TRBV7-6 to TRBJ2-7, with 7 bases aligning to TRBD2. Input material: thymocytes. The CDR3 nucleotides read TGTGCCAGCAGCCCGTTCGTGATAGCGGGCCACCCGCGTACCTACGAGCAGTACTTC. Its protein is CASSPFVIAGHPRTYEQYF.